Listed below are T cell receptor beta chains from one sample, sequenced in a study of chemoradiotherapy in HPV16-positive cancers. Clones were sequenced by immunoSEQ multiplex PCR, and TCRdb holds only the in-frame ones, with some missing. The data show nearly 9,000 clones, roughly 77% seen once. The specimen was taken from a patient who underwent chemoradiotherapy. These receptors all stem from a human donor with HPV-associated anogenital cancer. Each CDR3 is given with its conserved first and last residue. A D gene is named only where the DNA matches it firmly. Only part of the rows carry a size: once, few, many, or a class if the clone is expanded.

V,D,J,size,CDR3,DNA
TRBV2,NA,TRBJ1-1,once,CATPGRGAPEAFF,TGTGCCACCCCAGGAAGAGGGGCGCCTGAAGCTTTCTTT
TRBV30,TRBD1,TRBJ2-2,NA,CAWLGQGRAGELFF,TGTGCCTGGTTAGGACAGGGAAGGGCCGGGGAGCTGTTTTTT
TRBV28,TRBD1,TRBJ1-5,NA,CASTPGQGYSNQPQHF,TGTGCCAGCACCCCGGGACAGGGGTATAGCAATCAGCCCCAGCATTTT
TRBV30,NA,TRBJ1-6,NA,CAWRGRGAVVNSPLHF,TGTGCCTGGCGAGGCCGCGGGGCGGTTGTTAATTCACCCCTCCACTTT
TRBV6-5,NA,TRBJ2-1,NA,CASRAGEPYNEQFF,TGTGCCAGCAGGGCAGGGGAACCCTACAATGAGCAGTTCTTC
TRBV7-3,NA,TRBJ2-2,NA,CASSQTGTGELFF,TGTGCCAGCAGTCAGACAGGAACCGGGGAGCTGTTTTTT
TRBV28,NA,TRBJ1-2,NA,CASSLLVSGYGYTF,TGTGCCAGCAGTTTATTGGTCAGTGGGTATGGCTACACCTTC
TRBV21-1,NA,TRBJ2-3,NA,CASRGQSTDTQYF,TGTGCCAGCAGGGGACAGAGCACAGATACGCAGTATTTT
TRBV5-6,NA,TRBJ1-4,NA,CASSFVQGPNEKLFF,TGTGCCAGCAGCTTCGTGCAGGGACCTAATGAAAAACTGTTTTTT
TRBV6-6,NA,TRBJ2-7,NA,CASSSGPNSYEQYF,TGTGCCAGCAGCTCAGGACCGAACTCCTACGAGCAGTACTTC
TRBV21-1,NA,TRBJ2-5,NA,CASSIKDRGLQETQYF,TGTGCCAGCAGCATAAAGGACAGGGGTCTCCAAGAGACCCAGTACTTC
TRBV10-2,NA,TRBJ1-1,NA,CASSAGNTEAFF,TGCGCCAGCAGCGCAGGGAACACTGAAGCTTTCTTT
TRBV6-5,NA,TRBJ1-4,once,CASSRKTLGEKLFF,TGTGCCAGCAGTCGCAAAACTCTAGGTGAAAAACTGTTTTTT
TRBV5-1,TRBD2,TRBJ2-7,NA,CASSSLAGVYEQYF,TGCGCCAGCAGCTCCTTAGCGGGGGTCTACGAGCAGTACTTC
TRBV7-2,TRBD2,TRBJ2-5,few,CASSLSSGGGQETQYF,TGTGCCAGCAGCTTATCTAGCGGGGGCGGCCAAGAGACCCAGTACTTC
TRBV9,TRBD1,TRBJ1-3,NA,CASSVAIGGISGNTIYF,TGTGCCAGCAGCGTAGCTATAGGGGGCATCTCTGGAAACACCATATATTTT
TRBV5-1,NA,TRBJ2-3,NA,CASRARVAGLDTQYF,TGCGCCAGCAGGGCCCGGGTGGCGGGACTAGATACGCAGTATTTT
TRBV6-1,NA,TRBJ1-2,NA,CASSGTAAGGYTF,TGTGCCAGCAGTGGGACCGCAGCTGGAGGCTACACCTTC
TRBV7-8,TRBD1,TRBJ1-4,NA,CASSPRDRANDEKLFF,TGTGCCAGCAGCCCCCGAGACAGGGCGAATGATGAAAAACTGTTTTTT
TRBV7-8,NA,TRBJ1-2,NA,CASSLDSGLGGYTF,TGTGCCAGCAGCTTAGACTCGGGATTGGGTGGCTACACCTTC
TRBV5-5,NA,TRBJ2-5,NA,CASSLRAGEETQYF,TGTGCCAGCAGCTTGCGGGCAGGGGAAGAGACCCAGTACTTC
TRBV27,NA,TRBJ1-1,NA,CASPNPRDKGLENTEAFF,TGTGCCAGTCCAAACCCCAGGGATAAGGGCCTAGAAAACACTGAAGCTTTCTTT
TRBV5-8,NA,TRBJ1-1,NA,CASSQGIRAFF,TGTGCCAGTTCCCAGGGAATCCGAGCTTTCTTT